The 21 T cell receptor beta chains reported below all come from one sample, sequenced in a study of T cell responses to AZD1222 COVID-19 vaccine. Some clones are missing from TCRdb's copy, which holds only in-frame ones; the method was immunoSEQ multiplex PCR. There are some 170,000 clones in the sample; approximately 89% occur only once, and approximately 1.6% lies in the top ten. Here the sequenced sample was peripheral blood, taken 28 days after the second AZD1222 dose. The receptors come from an adult who received the AZD1222 COVID-19 vaccine.

The chain employs TRBV12-5 and TRBJ1-1; 8 nucleotides align to TRBD1. Germline V gene data show CDR1 as LGHNT and CDR2 as FRNRAP. Trimming removed 6 bases from V and 1 base from J; junction bases left unmatched: 13. This CDR3 has 17 residues. CDR3 sequence (DNA): TGTGCTAGTGGCCTTATTTCAGGGGGCTCGAAGAACACTGAAGCTTTCTTT. Translating gives CASGLISGGSKNTEAFF.

This chain connects TRBV11-2 to TRBJ2-7; 8 bases are a match to TRBD2. V gave up 2 bases and J gave up 0 bases; unmatched junction bases: 6. Germline CDR1 reads SGHAT; CDR2 reads FQNNGV. The CDR3 contains 16 residues. DNA for the CDR3: TGTGCCAGCAGCTTATGGAGCGGGGGTCTCTCCTACGAGCAGTACTTC. The encoded protein is CASSLWSGGLSYEQYF.

As DNA, the CDR3 is TGTGCCAGCAGCCGGATCTACAAGGATACGCAGTATTTT. Translation: CASSRIYKDTQYF. V usage is TRBV11-2 and J usage is TRBJ2-3; the D is unclear. This CDR3 comprises 13 residues. CDR1 SGHAT and CDR2 FQNNGV come from the germline V gene. With 5 bases removed from V and 6 bases from J, the gap between germline ends came to 12 bases. Looking up the rest from reference TRBV11-2 and TRBJ2-3 gives the full variable domain: EAGVAQSPRYKIIEKRQSVAFWCNPISGHATLYWYQQILGQGPKLLIQFQNNGVVDDSQLPKDRFSAERLKGVDSTLKIQPAKLEDSAVYLCASSRIYKDTQYFGPGTRLTVL.

The V call is TRBV12-3 or TRBV12-4, the J call TRBJ2-5, with TRBD2 as a possible D gene (6 bases). The V end was cut by 6 bases, the J end by 9 bases, with 17 bases between. The CDR3 runs to 13 residues. CDR3 residues: CASSPGLSWAQYF. The CDR3 nucleotides read TGTGCCAGCAGCCCCGGACTAAGTTGGGCCCAGTACTTC.

The rearrangement joins TRBV6-5 to TRBJ2-3, with D unclear. Trimming pared 6 bases from V and 0 bases from J, leaving 1 base between. The CDR3 spans 11 residues. In germline, CDR1 is MNHEY, CDR2 SVGAGI. CDR3 loop: CASRSTDTQYF. The CDR3 DNA reads TGTGCCAGCAGGAGCACAGATACGCAGTATTTT.

On this clone: This specimen includes other DNA sequences encoding the same CDR3. The genes are TRBV27 and TRBJ2-1; maybe TRBD2 (5 bases). Trimming took 3 bases from V and 0 from J, leaving 9 bases between them. The germline V gene encodes CDR1 MNHEY and CDR2 SMNVEV (reference sequence). The CDR3 extends over 15 amino acids. The CDR3 is CASSFGGLSYNEQFF. CDR3 bases: TGTGCCAGCAGTTTTGGCGGGCTCTCCTACAATGAGCAGTTCTTC.

The V gene is TRBV9, the J gene TRBJ1-1, with TRBD1 identical over 11 bases. V was clipped by 0 bases and J by 0 bases; unmatched bases: 1. Germline CDR1 is SGDLS and CDR2 is YYNGEE. The CDR3 spans 16 residues. CDR3 DNA: TGTGCCAGCAGCGTAGGGGGACAGGGGGTGAACACTGAAGCTTTCTTT. Protein product: CASSVGGQGVNTEAFF.

The chain employs TRBV7-9 and TRBJ2-7, with D possibly called TRBD1 or TRBD2 (6 bases each). Germline assignment: CDR1 SEHNR and CDR2 FQNEAQ (reference sequence). This CDR3 comprises 16 residues. The V gene lost 0 bases and the J gene lost 7 bases, with 19 bases spanning the gap. CDR3 bases: TGTGCCAGCAGCTTAGCCTCCGGGGGCTGGTCTGGAGAGCAGTACTTC. It codes for CASSLASGGWSGEQYF.

The chain links TRBV18 to TRBJ1-3; possibly TRBD1 for D (5 bases). This CDR3 region has 20 residues. Germline V CDR1 and CDR2: KGHSH, LQKENI. Trimming took 2 bases from V and 0 from J, leaving 23 bases between them. The CDR3 spells CASSPYGGFQARASGNTIYF. In nucleotides, the CDR3 is TGTGCCAGCTCACCATACGGGGGGTTCCAGGCCAGGGCCTCTGGAAACACCATATATTTT.

V is TRBV7-2 and J is TRBJ2-2, with D uncertain. Germline assignment: CDR1 SGHTA and CDR2 FQGNSA. V lost 3 bases and J lost 3, with 11 bases in between. The CDR3 contains 15 residues. CDR3: CASSFRFKDTGELFF. CDR3 coding DNA: TGTGCCAGCAGCTTCAGGTTCAAGGACACCGGGGAGCTGTTTTTT.

A single count supports this clone. As DNA, the CDR3 is TGTGCCAGCAGCCCATCCCTGGGCAATCAGCCCCAGCATTTT. Its translation is CASSPSLGNQPQHF. The genes are TRBV5-5 and TRBJ1-5; D gene unclear. The V gene lost 4 bases and the J gene lost 2 bases, with 10 bases spanning the gap. Germline loops: CDR1 SGHKS, CDR2 YYEKEE (reference sequence). This CDR3 spans 14 amino acids. The full variable domain, in which reference TRBV5-5 and TRBJ1-5 provide the parts outside the CDR3, is DAGVTQSPTHLIKTRGQQVTLRCSPISGHKSVSWYQQVLGQGPQFIFQYYEKEERGRGNFPDRFSARQFPNYSSELNVNALLLGDSALYLCASSPSLGNQPQHFGDGTRLSIL.

The chain carries TRBV27 and TRBJ1-5; TRBD1 agrees at 7 bases. The CDR3 spans 18 residues. CDR1 and CDR2 from the germline V gene are MNHEY and SMNVEV (reference sequence). The V and J ends lost 4 bases and 4 bases, in that order; junction bases with no gene match: 16. CDR3 sequence reads: CASSSSKTGRSENQPQHF. In DNA, the CDR3 is TGTGCCAGCAGTTCATCTAAGACAGGGAGGAGTGAAAATCAGCCCCAGCATTTT.

The genes are TRBV4-1 and TRBJ2-3; 7 bases align to TRBD1. Germline CDR1 reads MGHRA; CDR2 reads YSYEKL. With 4 bases clipped from V and 5 bases from J, the junction kept 6 bases outside the gene matches. The CDR3 length is 14 residues. The CDR3: CASSLTNRGDTQYF. CDR3 nucleotides: TGCGCCAGCAGCCTTACCAACAGGGGAGATACGCAGTATTTT.

The rearrangement links TRBV5-1 to TRBJ1-2; TRBD1 agrees at 8 bases. V lost 6 bases to trimming and J lost 3 bases; unmatched junction nucleotides: 10. CDR3 length: 15 amino acids. Germline assignment: CDR1 SGHRS and CDR2 YFSETQ. The CDR3, as DNA: TGCGCCAGCAAACTCCTAGGACAGGGCGACTATGGCTACACCTTC. Encoded protein: CASKLLGQGDYGYTF.

The chain carries TRBV6-6 and TRBJ1-5, with a weak D call TRBD1 (5 bases). Trimming shortened V by 5 bases and J by 5 bases, and 13 bases separated the two germline ends. The germline V gene encodes CDR1 MNHNY and CDR2 SVGAGI (reference sequence). The CDR3 consists of 14 residues. CDR3 in amino acids: CASSGQLGDQPQHF. The CDR3 nucleotides read TGTGCCAGCAGTGGACAACTGGGGGATCAGCCCCAGCATTTT.

For the CDR3, the DNA is TGTGCCAGCAGCCCAGCGGGTCTCAGCACAGATACGCAGTATTTT. Translation: CASSPAGLSTDTQYF. This chain connects TRBV7-3 to TRBJ2-3; perhaps TRBD2 as D (6 bases). The CDR3 has 15 amino acids. Germline values: CDR1 SGHTA, CDR2 FQGTGA. V dropped 5 bases and J dropped 0 bases, with 12 bases sitting between them.

V usage is TRBV5-6 and J usage is TRBJ1-2, with D unresolved. Germline V CDR1 and CDR2: SGHDT, YYEEEE. V was pared by 2 bases and J by 4 bases, with 12 bases between. This CDR3 comprises 14 residues. CDR3 amino acids: CASSFPHSFYGYTF. In nucleotides, the CDR3 is TGTGCCAGCAGCTTCCCACATTCCTTCTATGGCTACACCTTC.

V is TRBV30 and J is TRBJ1-4; perhaps TRBD1 as D (5 bases). In germline, CDR1 is GTSNPN, CDR2 SVGIG (reference sequence). The CDR3 covers 16 residues. Trimming stripped 0 bases from V and 3 bases from J, with 14 bases between. CDR3 residues: CAWSVRRGASNEKLFF. Here the CDR3 DNA reads TGTGCCTGGAGTGTAAGAAGAGGGGCATCTAATGAAAAACTGTTTTTT.

Points on this clone: Within the sample, other DNA sequences also encode this same CDR3. The genes are TRBV5-1 and TRBJ2-3; no clear D gene. Germline V gene lookup returns CDR1 SGHRS and CDR2 YFSETQ. The ends were cut back, 4 bases at V and 0 bases at J, with 6 bases in the middle. The CDR3 runs 13 residues. Written as DNA, the CDR3 is TGCGCCAGCAGCCTGGGGAGCACAGATACGCAGTATTTT. Translated, it gives CASSLGSTDTQYF.

The CDR3 protein is CASSFWQNTEAFF. Here the CDR3 DNA reads TGTGCCAGCAGCTTCTGGCAAAACACTGAAGCTTTCTTT. The chain has TRBV7-2 and TRBJ1-1, with D unresolved. V was trimmed by 3 bases and J by 2 bases, leaving 7 bases between them. There are 13 residues in the CDR3. The germline CDR1 and CDR2 sequences are SGHTA and FQGNSA.

Comments on this clone: Other DNA sequences in the same sample also yield this CDR3. The CDR3 coding sequence is TGCAGCGTTGGACAGGCACAAGAGACCCAGTACTTC. It encodes CSVGQAQETQYF. This chain connects TRBV29-1 to TRBJ2-5; a weak D match, TRBD1 (6 bases). V was shortened by 4 bases and J by 2 bases, with 8 bases between the two germline ends. Germline-derived CDR1 and CDR2 are SQVTM and ANQGSEA. The CDR3 length is 12 residues.